Below, 28 T cell receptor beta chains from the same sample are listed, as sequenced in a study of blood T cell repertoires in COVID-19. This table comes from immunoSEQ multiplex PCR, and its TCRdb copy is limited to in-frame clones, with some not included. This sample carries about 41,000 clones, around 82% of them seen once, and the ten largest clones take about 44%. The sequenced sample was peripheral blood. These receptors were collected from a woman of 80 years or more with active or convalescent COVID-19.

The genes are TRBV10-1 and TRBJ2-3; TRBD2 is a possible D gene (6 bases). Germline V gene lookup returns CDR1 WNHNN and CDR2 SYGVQD (reference sequence). Trimming took off 0 bases at V and 5 bases at J, with 24 bases between the two ends. This CDR3 has 19 residues. The CDR3 protein is CASSESPTAGTGVQDTQYF. The CDR3 region has the DNA TGCGCCAGCAGTGAGTCCCCAACGGCAGGGACGGGAGTGCAAGATACGCAGTATTTT.

A single count supports this clone. The chain has TRBV4-2 and TRBJ1-1; the match to TRBD1 covers 7 bases. CDR1 is LGHNA, CDR2 YNFKEQ, per germline. The CDR3 spans 16 residues. V shed 4 bases, J shed 5 bases, and the junction held 13 bases outside the gene matches. The CDR3 sequence is CASSPIDGQEETEAFF. CDR3 in DNA: TGTGCCAGCAGCCCTATCGATGGACAGGAGGAGACTGAAGCTTTCTTT.

V and J are TRBV5-1 and TRBJ1-1; 8 bases line up with TRBD1. Trimming removed 2 bases from V and 0 bases from J; junction bases left unmatched: 15. The CDR3 spans 19 residues. Germline CDR1 reads SGHRS; CDR2 reads YFSETQ. The CDR3 region is CASSFLPRGLASMNTEAFF. DNA of the CDR3: TGCGCCAGCAGCTTTCTCCCCAGGGGGCTTGCAAGCATGAACACTGAAGCTTTCTTT.

The rearrangement uses TRBV11-2 and TRBJ2-5, with 9 bases fitting TRBD2. The CDR3 is 17 amino acids. V lost 3 bases, J lost 5 bases, and 13 bases stayed unmatched. The germline V gene has CDR1 SGHAT and CDR2 FQNNGV. The CDR3 loop reads CASSLGAQTSGSETQYF. In DNA, the CDR3 is TGTGCCAGCAGCTTGGGAGCTCAGACTAGCGGCTCTGAGACCCAGTACTTC.

This clone was picked up one time. CDR3 loop: CASSQVGRGMNTEAFF. The CDR3, as DNA: TGCGCCAGCAGCCAAGTAGGCAGGGGCATGAACACTGAAGCTTTCTTT. The chain links TRBV4-1 to TRBJ1-1; tentatively, D is TRBD1 (6 bases). The CDR3 contains 16 residues. CDR1 MGHRA and CDR2 YSYEKL come from the germline V gene. The germline V and J ends were trimmed by 1 base and 0 bases, with 12 bases remaining between them.

In this sample, this clone turned up a few times. The V gene is TRBV5-1, the J gene TRBJ2-7, with D perhaps matching TRBD1 (6 bases). V shed 0 bases and J shed 5 bases, with 6 bases lying between them. Germline loops: CDR1 SGHRS, CDR2 YFSETQ. This CDR3 is 12 amino acids long. The CDR3 sequence is CASSLDRDEQYF. CDR3 nucleotides: TGCGCCAGCAGCTTGGACAGGGACGAGCAGTACTTC.

V gene TRBV7-3 combines with J gene TRBJ2-1; 9 bases fit TRBD2. In germline, CDR1 is SGHTA, CDR2 FQGTGA. This CDR3 contains 14 residues. V dropped 5 bases and J dropped 9; count of bases not matched to a gene: 8. CDR3 in DNA: TGTGCCAGCAGCACCACGGGACTAGCAGCTGAGCAGTTCTTC. It codes for CASSTTGLAAEQFF.

The J gene is TRBJ2-3, the V gene TRBV4-1, with TRBD2 as a possible D gene (5 bases). With 1 base removed from V and 2 bases from J, the gap between germline ends came to 10 bases. CDR1 and CDR2 (germline): MGHRA, YSYEKL. The CDR3 has 15 amino acids. The DNA of the CDR3 is TGCGCCAGCAGCCAAGCAGGACTCAACACAGATACGCAGTATTTT. This gives the protein CASSQAGLNTDTQYF.

The CDR3 DNA sequence: TGTGCCAGCAGCCAGGGACAGGGGAGTGGCTACACCTTC. It is translated as CASSQGQGSGYTF. The chain links TRBV28 to TRBJ1-2, with 10 bases matching TRBD1. V gave up 6 bases and J gave up 7 bases; unmatched junction bases: 5. The CDR3 runs to 13 residues. Germline V gene data show CDR1 as MDHEN and CDR2 as SYDVKM.

The rearrangement uses TRBV27 and TRBJ1-2; 9 nucleotides agree with TRBD1. Germline trimming cut 1 base from V and 6 bases from J; bases unmatched to any gene: 12. The CDR3 spans 17 residues. Germline values: CDR1 MNHEY, CDR2 SMNVEV (reference sequence). The CDR3 region is CASSLLGQGTSRNGYTF. CDR3 coding DNA: TGTGCCAGCAGTTTATTGGGACAGGGAACCTCCAGAAATGGCTACACCTTC.

V usage is TRBV10-2 and J usage is TRBJ1-5, with D unclear. The germline gives CDR1 WSHSY, CDR2 SAAADI. The CDR3 consists of 13 residues. The germline V and J ends were trimmed by 7 bases and 5 bases, with 12 bases remaining between them. The CDR3 DNA follows: TGCGCCAGCACACCCAGTCTTGATCAGCCCCAGCATTTT. This translates into CASTPSLDQPQHF.

This chain links TRBV15 with TRBJ2-1, with TRBD2 as a possible D gene (6 bases). The germline V and J ends were trimmed by 1 base and 10 bases, with 17 bases remaining between them. CDR3 length equals 15 residues. Germline-derived CDR1 and CDR2 are LNHNV and YYDKDF (reference sequence). CDR3 sequence reads: CATSRASGPVWEQFF. The CDR3 nucleotides are TGTGCCACCAGCAGAGCCAGCGGGCCTGTATGGGAGCAGTTCTTC.

The chain uses TRBV19 and TRBJ1-5; D unclear. Trimming cost V 8 bases and J 7 bases, with 18 bases left between them. The CDR3 runs to 14 residues. In germline, CDR1 is LNHDA, CDR2 SQIVND (reference sequence). As DNA, the CDR3 is TGTGCCAGTCGGGAGTTTCCGGTTTTGCAGCCCCAGCATTTT. Its protein is CASREFPVLQPQHF.

This clone was observed a handful of times. The chain has TRBV27 and TRBJ1-5, with 7 bases that match TRBD1. CDR3 size: 13 residues. The V gene's germline CDR1 is MNHEY and CDR2 SMNVEV (reference sequence). The J segment lost 4 bases and the V segment lost 4 bases, leaving 1 base of the junction unmatched. The CDR3 loop is CASSYRGNQPQHF. CDR3 sequence (DNA): TGTGCCAGCAGTTACAGGGGTAATCAGCCCCAGCATTTT.

The V and J genes are TRBV19 and TRBJ2-7; the match to TRBD1 covers 8 bases. CDR1 is LNHDA and CDR2 is SQIVND in the germline V gene (reference sequence). CDR3 size: 14 residues. The J segment lost 2 bases and the V segment lost 4 bases, leaving 4 bases of the junction unmatched. The CDR3 reads CASSKGQDTYEQYF. The CDR3 DNA is TGTGCCAGTAGTAAGGGACAGGATACCTACGAGCAGTACTTC.

This clone has just a few counts. The V gene is TRBV4-1, the J gene TRBJ2-1; D is unresolved. Germline CDR1 is MGHRA and CDR2 is YSYEKL. The CDR3 spans 15 residues. Trimming cost V 1 base and J 1 base, with 8 bases left between them. The CDR3 DNA follows: TGCGCCAGCAGCCAAGCTCTCGGTTCCTACAATGAGCAGTTCTTC. It encodes CASSQALGSYNEQFF.

V is TRBV20-1 and J is TRBJ2-7, with a possible D match to TRBD1 (5 bases). CDR3 size: 11 residues. Germline V gene lookup returns CDR1 DFQATT and CDR2 SNEGSKA (reference sequence). Trimming cost V 6 bases and J 2 bases, with 8 bases left between them. This chain's CDR3 is CSAWTTYEQYF. The CDR3 DNA reads as TGCAGTGCCTGGACAACCTACGAGCAGTACTTC.

This chain connects TRBV5-1 to TRBJ2-5, with D hard to call. The ends were cut back, 4 bases at V and 5 bases at J, with 15 bases in the middle. The CDR3 totals 14 residues. Per germline, CDR1 SGHRS and CDR2 YFSETQ. CDR3 nucleotide sequence: TGCGCCAGCAGCACGGTACCAGACTTGGAGACCCAGTACTTC. Translation: CASSTVPDLETQYF.

This chain joins TRBV7-9 and TRBJ1-3; D perhaps matches TRBD1 (6 bases). CDR3 length equals 17 residues. V was pared by 1 base and J by 1 base, with 14 bases between. Germline values: CDR1 SEHNR, CDR2 FQNEAQ (reference sequence). CDR3 bases: TGTGCCAGCAGCTTAGTCCTAGGGGGAACTTCTGGAAACACCATATATTTT. Protein sequence: CASSLVLGGTSGNTIYF.

The chain recombines TRBV9 with TRBJ2-2, with D hard to call. V was cut by 4 bases and J by 8 bases, with 12 bases left in between. This CDR3 is built from 13 residues. The germline V gene encodes CDR1 SGDLS and CDR2 YYNGEE. The CDR3 DNA is TGTGCCAGCAGCACAGCCCAAGGAGGGGAGCTGTTTTTT. Amino acid sequence: CASSTAQGGELFF. Combining the CDR3 with reference TRBV9 and TRBJ2-2 gives the whole variable domain DSGVTQTPKHLITATGQRVTLRCSPRSGDLSVYWYQQSLDQGLQFLIQYYNGEERAKGNILERFSAQQFPDLHSELNLSSLELGDSALYFCASSTAQGGELFFGEGSRLTVL.

This chain connects TRBV6-4 to TRBJ2-2; a weak D match, TRBD2 (6 bases). Germline values: CDR1 MRHNA, CDR2 SNTAGT. V shed 0 bases and J shed 5 bases, with 13 bases lying between them. The CDR3 extends over 16 amino acids. CDR3 bases: TGTGCCAGCAGTGACTCGGTGGAGGGAAATACCGGGGAGCTGTTTTTT. This translates into CASSDSVEGNTGELFF.

The CDR3 reads CASSLEGNEQFF. The CDR3 DNA follows: TGCGCCAGCAGCTTGGAGGGGAATGAGCAGTTCTTC. The J gene is TRBJ2-1, the V gene TRBV5-1; D is perhaps TRBD1 (5 bases). V lost 0 bases to trimming and J lost 7 bases, with 5 bases between them. This CDR3 contains 12 residues. The germline V gene has CDR1 SGHRS and CDR2 YFSETQ.

The V call is TRBV9, the J call TRBJ1-3, with TRBD1 matching 11 bases. This CDR3 has 14 residues. Losses at the gene ends were 4 bases for V and 15 bases for J; bases not matched to a gene: 12. Per germline, CDR1 SGDLS and CDR2 YYNGEE. The CDR3 here is CASSQGTGGQASYF. The CDR3 DNA sequence: TGTGCCAGCAGCCAGGGGACAGGGGGTCAGGCTTCATATTTT.

The DNA for the CDR3 is TGTGCCAGCAGCTTGCAGGGGGCATGGACCGGGGAGCTGTTTTTT. This encodes CASSLQGAWTGELFF. V gene TRBV5-6 combines with J gene TRBJ2-2, with TRBD1 matching 8 bases. The junction had 4 bases not matched to a gene; V was cut back by 1 base and J by 5 bases. The germline CDR1 and CDR2 sequences are SGHDT and YYEEEE. This CDR3 is 15 amino acids long.

This chain links TRBV7-2 with TRBJ2-7, with D perhaps matching TRBD2 (5 bases). Germline V lookup: CDR1 SGHTA, CDR2 FQGNSA. This CDR3 contains 16 residues. The V end was cut by 6 bases, the J end by 6 bases, with 24 bases between. CDR3 sequence reads: CASSLREPPVAGEQYF. The CDR3 nucleotides read TGTGCCAGCAGTTTACGGGAACCTCCAGTGGCGGGCGAGCAGTACTTC.

The chain carries TRBV30 and TRBJ2-2; maybe TRBD1 (6 bases). The CDR3 covers 15 residues. In germline, CDR1 is GTSNPN, CDR2 SVGIG (reference sequence). V was cut by 0 bases and J by 4 bases, with 12 bases left in between. CDR3 region: CAWSVRAGVTGELFF. The CDR3 DNA sequence: TGTGCCTGGAGTGTACGGGCAGGGGTCACCGGGGAGCTGTTTTTT.

The chain is built from TRBV28 and TRBJ2-7; 7 bases map to TRBD2. The CDR3 is 13 amino acids. Germline trimming cut 7 bases from V and 6 bases from J; bases unmatched to any gene: 9. The germline gives CDR1 MDHEN, CDR2 SYDVKM. CDR3 nucleotide sequence: TGTGCCAGCACGGGCGGGAGAGCTGCCGAGCAGTACTTC. Its translation is CASTGGRAAEQYF.

This chain links TRBV28 with TRBJ2-1, with TRBD1 identical over 9 bases. V shed 5 bases and J 2 bases; nucleotides not matched to a gene: 1. The CDR3 loop spans 14 amino acids. In germline, CDR1 is MDHEN, CDR2 SYDVKM. The CDR3, as DNA: TGTGCCAGCAGTACAGGGGGCGCCTACAATGAGCAGTTCTTC. The encoded protein is CASSTGGAYNEQFF.